This TCR beta chain was sequenced in a study of shared clonotypes between healthy human individuals. Regarding the study as a whole: On the whole, naive subsets had larger estimated richness than memory subsets had. The donor pool, a small one, limited the genetic and exposure-history diversity represented.

Sorted-subset replicate PCRs used approximately 180 ng of genomic DNA. This amount corresponded to 25,000 to 30,000 T cell genomes. Clones were sequenced by immunoSEQ multiplex PCR, and TCRdb holds only the in-frame ones, with some missing. Here the sample spans millions of clones, approximately 94% being singletons. For this clone: What it recognizes is unknown.

Naive CD8 isolation took CD45RO-negative cells positively selected for CCR7 and excluded terminally differentiated effector memory CD45RA+ cells. The receptor's source is a man younger than 30 in good health. Sequenced material: naive CD8+ T cells sorted from blood.

CDR3 region: CASSPGNYGYTF. CDR3 nucleotides: TGTGCCAGCAGCCCGGGGAACTATGGCTACACCTTC. The chain has TRBV27 and TRBJ1-2, with D unresolved. CDR1 MNHEY and CDR2 SMNVEV come from the germline V gene (reference sequence). The CDR3 covers 12 residues. V dropped 6 bases and J dropped 2 bases, with 7 bases sitting between them.